The 15 T cell receptor beta chains below all came from one sample that was sequenced in a study of cytomegalovirus exposure and HLA in healthy donors. 60 Vbeta and 13 Jbeta primers were used in PCR. TCRdb's copy holds only in-frame clones and misses some; the assay was immunoSEQ multiplex PCR. In the table there are over 150,000 clones, approximately 80% of which are singletons. The sample comprised PBMCs. The receptor set was obtained from a man in his forties in good health and CMV-seronegative.

This sequence joins TRBV30 and TRBJ1-1, with a tentative D call TRBD1 (6 bases). CDR1 and CDR2 from the germline V gene are GTSNPN and SVGIG (reference sequence). V lost 8 bases, J lost 1 base, and 17 bases lay in between. The CDR3 loop spans 14 amino acids. The CDR3 region has the DNA TGTGCCAGTAGTCGACAGGTCGGGAACACTGAAGCTTTCTTT. It yields the protein CASSRQVGNTEAFF.

The V call is TRBV5-1, the J call TRBJ1-4; 8 positions match TRBD1. Losses at the gene ends were 2 bases for V and 8 bases for J; bases not matched to a gene: 5. This CDR3 region has 14 residues. Germline CDR1 is SGHRS and CDR2 is YFSETQ. The CDR3 spells CASSFSGQAEKLFF. The CDR3 nucleotides read TGCGCCAGCAGCTTTTCGGGACAGGCGGAAAAACTGTTTTTT.

The V and J genes are TRBV28 and TRBJ1-1, with D unclear. The germline CDR1 and CDR2 sequences are MDHEN and SYDVKM. The V end was cut by 9 bases, the J end by 1 base, with 12 bases between. The CDR3 spans 13 residues. Here the CDR3 reads CASGPLGNTEAFF. In DNA form, the CDR3 reads TGTGCCAGTGGGCCCCTCGGGAACACTGAAGCTTTCTTT.

This clone has only one observation. The chain joins TRBV6-5 to TRBJ2-7; D possibly corresponds to TRBD1 (6 bases). The CDR3 has 13 residues. Germline values: CDR1 MNHEY, CDR2 SVGAGI. The V and J ends lost 2 bases and 2 bases respectively, with 7 bases between them. Here the CDR3 DNA reads TGTGCCAGCAGTTACGGGGGCCCCTACGAGCAGTACTTC. This codes for CASSYGGPYEQYF.

The chain has TRBV11-1 and TRBJ2-4; TRBD2 matches 8 bases. Trimming cost V 5 bases and J 0 bases; bases outside gene matches: 6. Per germline, CDR1 SGHAT and CDR2 FQDESV (reference sequence). This CDR3 contains 16 residues. The chain's CDR3 is CASSLRGGLAKNIQYF. Here the CDR3 DNA reads TGTGCCAGCAGCCTCCGGGGGGGACTAGCCAAAAACATTCAGTACTTC. Supplemented by reference TRBV11-1 and TRBJ2-4, the full variable domain reads EAEVAQSPRYKITEKSQAVAFWCDPISGHATLYWYRQILGQGPELLVQFQDESVVDDSQLPKDRFSAERLKGVDSTLKIQPAELGDSAMYLCASSLRGGLAKNIQYFGAGTRLSVL.

The table lists this clone with a count of one. The chain is built from TRBV14 and TRBJ2-2; TRBD1 matches at 8 bases. CDR1 SGHDN and CDR2 FVKESK come from the germline V gene. The CDR3 consists of 17 residues. The trim removed 2 bases at V and 4 bases at J, leaving 9 bases unmatched. The CDR3 nucleotides read TGTGCCAGCAGCCAAAGGCCCGGACAGGGTGGCACCGGGGAGCTGTTTTTT. This sequence encodes CASSQRPGQGGTGELFF.

V is TRBV5-8 and J is TRBJ1-1; 9 bases line up with TRBD1. V dropped 0 bases and J dropped 0; count of bases not matched to a gene: 6. Germline CDR1 and CDR2: SGHTS and YDEGEE. The CDR3 runs 17 residues. CDR3 in amino acids: CASSLEGQGWVNTEAFF. CDR3 DNA: TGTGCCAGCAGCTTGGAGGGACAGGGTTGGGTGAACACTGAAGCTTTCTTT.

The genes are TRBV19 and TRBJ2-2, with D maybe TRBD1 (6 bases). V gave up 5 bases and J gave up 4 bases, with 14 bases separating them. Germline CDR1 is LNHDA and CDR2 is SQIVND (reference sequence). This CDR3 has 15 amino acids. CDR3: CASSYRVAGTGELFF. The CDR3 bases are TGTGCCAGTAGTTACAGGGTTGCAGGCACCGGGGAGCTGTTTTTT.

The V call is TRBV28, the J call TRBJ1-5, with D hard to call. Germline V gives CDR1 MDHEN, CDR2 SYDVKM. V lost 6 bases, J lost 1 base, and 10 bases lay in between. This CDR3 comprises 14 residues. CDR3 in amino acids: CASSGIPSNQPQHF. The CDR3 DNA is TGTGCCAGCAGCGGGATACCGAGCAATCAGCCCCAGCATTTT.

A word on this clone: Germline and junction disagree at one end, which may indicate a read error. The chain has TRBV7-7 and TRBJ2-5; 9 positions match TRBD1. The J call may be wrong; the DNA end is better matched by TRBJ2-7. The CDR3 is 15 amino acids. Germline V CDR1 and CDR2: SSHAT, FNYEAQ (reference sequence). CDR3 amino acids: CASSSGTGLSYEQYF. The CDR3 bases are TGTGCTAGCAGCTCCGGGACAGGGCTCTCCTACGAGCAGTACTTC.

The V and J genes are TRBV18 and TRBJ1-1, with D possibly TRBD1 on 6 matching bases. The CDR3 runs 13 residues. The V end was cut by 5 bases, the J end by 5 bases, with 12 bases between. Per germline, CDR1 KGHSH and CDR2 LQKENI. For the CDR3, the DNA is TGTGCCAGCTCATCCCAGGGGAAGACTGAAGCTTTCTTT. Translation gives CASSSQGKTEAFF.

This clone appeared once. The V gene is TRBV21-1, the J gene TRBJ1-4; the table's D call, TRBD1, was not checked against the DNA. TRBV21-1 is deemed a pseudogene. This CDR3 has 13 residues. CDR3 loop: CASSKGAHEKLFF. The CDR3 DNA sequence: TGTGCCAGCAGCAAAGGGGCCCATGAAAAACTGTTTTTT.

This chain joins TRBV2 and TRBJ2-7, with TRBD1 matching 9 bases. The CDR3 is 14 amino acids. Germline CDR1 reads SNHLY; CDR2 reads FYNNEI. V shed 8 bases, J shed 6 bases, and the junction held 11 bases outside the gene matches. The CDR3: CASGGTGMRGEQYF. The DNA of the CDR3 is TGTGCCAGCGGGGGGACAGGGATGAGAGGCGAGCAGTACTTC.

This clone has a single count. This sequence joins TRBV29-1 and TRBJ1-2; a possible D gene is TRBD1 (5 bases). Germline CDR1 reads SQVTM; CDR2 reads ANQGSEA. The CDR3 totals 13 residues. V lost 1 base to trimming and J lost 3 bases, with 9 bases between them. The CDR3 DNA reads TGCAGCGTTGAAGTTCAGGGATACTATGGCTACACCTTC. Its protein product is CSVEVQGYYGYTF.

The J gene is TRBJ1-5, the V gene TRBV28, with 8 positions matching TRBD1. The CDR3 runs to 14 residues. The trim removed 6 bases at V and 6 bases at J, leaving 7 bases unmatched. Germline CDR1 reads MDHEN; CDR2 reads SYDVKM. The CDR3 sequence is CASSRQGAGQPQHF. DNA for the CDR3: TGTGCCAGCAGCAGGCAGGGGGCAGGTCAGCCCCAGCATTTT.